Presented here are 24 T cell receptor beta chains from one specimen sequenced in a study of blood T cell repertoires in COVID-19. TCRdb's copy holds only in-frame clones and misses some; the assay was immunoSEQ multiplex PCR. This sample yields more than 95,000 clones, of which approximately 80% are seen a single time; about 5% belongs to the top ten. Sample: peripheral blood. The source of these receptors is a man in his sixties with acute or convalescent COVID-19.

On this clone itself: The junction differs from germline at one of its ends, possibly a read error. V and J are TRBV7-7 and TRBJ2-5; 8 positions agree with TRBD1. Germline CDR1 and CDR2: SSHAT and FNYEAQ (reference sequence). This CDR3 region has 14 residues. CDR3 sequence reads: CASSPGTGQETQYF. CDR3 bases: TGTGCTAGCAGCCCGGGGACAGGTCAAGAGACCCAGTACTTC. The full variable domain, in which reference TRBV7-7 and TRBJ2-5 provide the parts outside the CDR3, is GAGVSQSPRYKVTKRGQDVTLRCDPISSHATLYWYQQALGQGPEFLTYFNYEAQPDKSGLPSDRFSAERPEGSISTLTIQRTEQRDSAMYRCASSPGTGQETQYFGPGTRLLVL.

V gene TRBV7-3 combines with J gene TRBJ2-3; TRBD1 aligns across 11 bases. From germline, CDR1 is SGHTA and CDR2 FQGTGA. V shed 2 bases and J 4 bases; nucleotides not matched to a gene: 2. The CDR3 extends over 15 amino acids. DNA of the CDR3: TGTGCCAGCAGCTTACAGGGACAGGGGGCAGATACGCAGTATTTT. Translated, it gives CASSLQGQGADTQYF.

This clone was seen a handful of times. The V and J genes are TRBV12-3 or TRBV12-4 and TRBJ1-5; no reliable D call. This CDR3 has 13 residues. Deletions cut 6 bases from V and 4 bases from J, with 10 bases between. The CDR3 DNA reads as TGTGCCAGCAGCTTGACTGATAATCAGCCCCAGCATTTT. Translation: CASSLTDNQPQHF.

This chain links TRBV10-3 with TRBJ1-1; tentative D call: TRBD1 (5 bases). V was pared by 3 bases and J by 5 bases, with 13 bases between. CDR1 and CDR2 (germline): ENHRY, SYGVKD. The CDR3 is made up of 14 amino acids. CDR3 loop: CAISEAQGGTEAFF. CDR3 bases: TGTGCCATCAGTGAAGCGCAGGGAGGTACTGAAGCTTTCTTT.

V is TRBV30 and J is TRBJ2-3; TRBD2 agrees at 7 bases. This CDR3 is 14 amino acids long. Germline CDR1 is GTSNPN and CDR2 is SVGIG (reference sequence). V shed 1 base, J shed 4 bases, and the junction held 5 bases outside the gene matches. The CDR3 loop reads CAWSEGGVADTQYF. Here the CDR3 DNA reads TGTGCCTGGAGTGAGGGAGGGGTCGCAGATACGCAGTATTTT.

The CDR3 nucleotides are TGTGCCAGCAGTTTCAGCGGGGCAAGCTCCTACGAGCAGTACTTC. It encodes CASSFSGASSYEQYF. The chain has TRBV6-6 and TRBJ2-7; 7 bases are shared with TRBD2. Germline loops: CDR1 MNHNY, CDR2 SVGAGI (reference sequence). V dropped 4 bases and J dropped 0; count of bases not matched to a gene: 6. The CDR3 is 15 residues long.

The chain is built from TRBV7-2 and TRBJ2-1; D is possibly TRBD2 (6 bases). Germline V lookup: CDR1 SGHTA, CDR2 FQGNSA. This CDR3 is 14 amino acids long. Trimming removed 4 bases at V and 6 bases at J, with 13 bases between. CDR3 sequence: CASSSLRTINEQFF. Written as DNA, the CDR3 is TGTGCCAGCAGCTCACTTAGGACTATCAATGAGCAGTTCTTC. Based on the CDR3 plus reference TRBV7-2 and TRBJ2-1, the full variable domain is GAGVSQSPSNKVTEKGKDVELRCDPISGHTALYWYRQSLGQGLEFLIYFQGNSAPDKSGLPSDRFSAERTGGSVSTLTIQRTQQEDSAVYLCASSSLRTINEQFFGPGTRLTVL.

The chain recombines TRBV11-1 with TRBJ2-7; D perhaps matches TRBD1 (6 bases). CDR3 length equals 12 residues. The V end lost 6 bases, the J end lost 7 bases, and 13 bases lay between the germline ends. The germline V gene has CDR1 SGHAT and CDR2 FQDESV (reference sequence). Here the CDR3 DNA reads TGTGCCAGCAGTTTCCTAGGGGGTGAGCAGTACTTC. As protein: CASSFLGGEQYF.

The rearrangement links TRBV7-9 to TRBJ1-5, with a weak D call TRBD1 (6 bases). The CDR3 runs to 16 residues. V gave up 2 bases and J gave up 6 bases, with 17 bases separating them. Per germline, CDR1 SEHNR and CDR2 FQNEAQ (reference sequence). The CDR3 nucleotides are TGTGCCAGCAGCTTATACTGGCCCCGAGGGGGTCAGCCCCAGCATTTT. Translated, it gives CASSLYWPRGGQPQHF.

By share, this clone counts as medium-sized (0.01 to 0.1%). The chain is built from TRBV13 and TRBJ1-3; possibly TRBD1 for D (5 bases). Germline-derived CDR1 and CDR2 are PRHDT and FYEKMQ (reference sequence). The ends were cut back, 1 base at V and 8 bases at J, with 18 bases in the middle. CDR3 size: 16 residues. Written as DNA, the CDR3 is TGTGCCAGCAGCTTAGATCTAGGAATCGGGGGTTACACCATATATTTT. Translating it yields CASSLDLGIGGYTIYF.

The gene calls are TRBV3-1 (or the pseudogene TRBV3-2) and TRBJ2-1; 12 bases match TRBD2. Germline trimming cut 4 bases from V and 7 bases from J; bases unmatched to any gene: 8. The CDR3 spans 16 residues. From germline, CDR1 is LGHDT and CDR2 YNNKEL (reference sequence). The CDR3 nucleotides are TGTGCCAGCAGCCCCCCGGCTAGCGGGAGGGGAAATGAGCAGTTCTTC. It specifies CASSPPASGRGNEQFF.

The V call is TRBV15, the J call TRBJ2-7; TRBD2 agrees at 8 bases. The germline CDR1 and CDR2 sequences are LNHNV and YYDKDF (reference sequence). The junction had 9 bases not matched to a gene; V was cut back by 8 bases and J by 3 bases. There are 14 residues in the CDR3. The CDR3 here is CATARGGGSYEQYF. The CDR3 DNA reads TGTGCCACCGCGAGGGGCGGGGGGAGCTACGAGCAGTACTTC.

The J gene is TRBJ2-7, the V gene TRBV24-1, with 9 bases identical to TRBD1. Germline loops: CDR1 KGHDR, CDR2 SFDVKD. Trimming cost V 2 bases and J 4 bases; bases outside gene matches: 8. The CDR3 loop spans 16 amino acids. CDR3 in DNA: TGTGCCACCAGTGATTATTCGGACAGGGGCAGGTACGAGCAGTACTTC. It codes for CATSDYSDRGRYEQYF.

V gene TRBV2 combines with J gene TRBJ2-2; D unclear. Trimming shortened V by 7 bases and J by 4 bases, and 10 bases separated the two germline ends. Germline V CDR1 and CDR2: SNHLY, FYNNEI. This CDR3 is 13 amino acids long. The CDR3 spells CASTGSSTGELFF. The CDR3 coding sequence is TGTGCCAGCACCGGGTCCTCCACCGGGGAGCTGTTTTTT.

This chain links TRBV7-6 with TRBJ1-1; the match to TRBD1 covers 7 bases. Germline V gene lookup returns CDR1 SGHVS and CDR2 FNYEAQ. The CDR3 contains 15 residues. Trimming at V came to 3 bases and at J to 0 bases, leaving 4 bases not matched to a gene. CDR3 protein: CASSLGDSLNTEAFF. As DNA, the CDR3 is TGTGCCAGCAGCTTGGGGGACAGCCTGAACACTGAAGCTTTCTTT.

The chain uses TRBV5-1 and TRBJ2-7; 8 bases are a match to TRBD2. The CDR3 covers 13 residues. The V and J ends lost 0 bases and 7 bases, in that order; junction bases with no gene match: 3. From germline, CDR1 is SGHRS and CDR2 YFSETQ. CDR3 nucleotide sequence: TGCGCCAGCAGCTTGGGAAGACTAGCGGAGCAGTACTTC. Its protein is CASSLGRLAEQYF.

This sequence joins TRBV7-2 and TRBJ2-1, with 7 nucleotides matching TRBD2. The V gene's germline CDR1 is SGHTA and CDR2 FQGNSA. Trimming removed 0 bases from V and 0 bases from J; junction bases left unmatched: 11. There are 19 residues in the CDR3. The CDR3 region is CASSLASGAGRSSYNEQFF. DNA for the CDR3: TGTGCCAGCAGCTTAGCGAGCGGGGCGGGGCGGAGCTCCTACAATGAGCAGTTCTTC.

The chain carries TRBV6-5 and TRBJ1-2, with a possible D match to TRBD1 (6 bases). The germline V gene has CDR1 MNHEY and CDR2 SVGAGI. This CDR3 contains 13 residues. V was pared by 4 bases and J by 2 bases, with 8 bases between. The CDR3 loop is CASSSTGNYGYTF. CDR3 coding DNA: TGTGCCAGCAGTTCTACAGGGAACTATGGCTACACCTTC.

The V gene is TRBV18, the J gene TRBJ2-2, with D tentatively TRBD2 (6 bases). The CDR3 length is 16 residues. Germline assignment: CDR1 KGHSH and CDR2 LQKENI. V was trimmed by 3 bases and J by 2 bases, leaving 13 bases between them. The DNA of the CDR3 is TGTGCCAGCTCACCTGCACTAGCCTTAAACACCGGGGAGCTGTTTTTT. This translates into CASSPALALNTGELFF.

The chain links TRBV2 to TRBJ1-5; 7 bases fit TRBD1. V lost 1 base to trimming and J lost 6 bases; unmatched junction nucleotides: 0. Germline V gives CDR1 SNHLY, CDR2 FYNNEI. This CDR3 is built from 13 residues. The CDR3 region has the DNA TGTGCCAGCAGTGAAGACAGGGGTCAGCCCCAGCATTTT. Protein product: CASSEDRGQPQHF.

The J gene is TRBJ1-5, the V gene TRBV11-2, with 11 bases fitting TRBD1. With 6 bases clipped from V and 6 bases from J, the junction kept 4 bases outside the gene matches. Germline V CDR1 and CDR2: SGHAT, FQNNGV. The CDR3 sequence is 14 residues long. CDR3 in amino acids: CASSPGTGGQPQHF. The CDR3 bases are TGTGCCAGCAGTCCCGGGACAGGGGGTCAGCCCCAGCATTTT.

This chain uses TRBV18 with TRBJ1-1; 8 positions agree with TRBD1. The length of the CDR3 is 14 residues. Germline V CDR1 and CDR2: KGHSH, LQKENI. V shed 2 bases, J shed 4 bases, and the junction held 3 bases outside the gene matches. The CDR3 DNA reads TGTGCCAGCTCACCAAACAGGGGGGGCACTGAAGCTTTCTTT. Encoded protein: CASSPNRGGTEAFF.

The CDR3 here is CASSPSQGGNEQFF. CDR3 sequence (DNA): TGTGCCAGCTCACCAAGCCAGGGGGGCAATGAGCAGTTCTTC. The chain has TRBV18 and TRBJ2-1; the D gene is possibly TRBD1 (7 bases). Trimming stripped 2 bases from V and 6 bases from J, with 11 bases between. From germline, CDR1 is KGHSH and CDR2 LQKENI. The CDR3 consists of 14 residues.

The genes are TRBV21-1 and TRBJ1-5; whether TRBD1, the table's D call, matches the DNA was not checked. TRBV21-1 is marked as a pseudogene. The CDR3 is 21 amino acids. CDR3 residues: CASSKGGSPGQGAVSNQPQHF. DNA of the CDR3: TGTGCCAGCAGCAAAGGCGGTTCCCCGGGACAGGGGGCGGTAAGCAATCAGCCCCAGCATTTT.